The entry that follows covers one T cell receptor (beta chain) sequence. The data derive from a study of blood T cell repertoires in COVID-19. In the study overall: Sites across the United States, Italy and Spain contributed samples from acute and convalescent COVID-19.

As processed by the authors: Nucleated cell number was recorded as an estimate derived from reference gene primer amplification. TCRdb's table, derived via immunoSEQ multiplex PCR, lists solely in-frame clones and lacks some. Clone size and the V and J calls come from that table; the DNA yielded D and trimming. The sample includes roughly 100,000 clones, 90% seen only once; the top ten take about 6.3%. V was clipped by 0 bases and J by 3 bases; unmatched bases: 0. The CDR3 runs to 15 residues. CDR1 KGHDR and CDR2 SFDVKD come from the germline V gene. The chain is built from TRBV24-1 and TRBJ2-5; 10 bases fit TRBD1. The sample comprised peripheral blood. The receptor comes from a man aged 18 to 30 with COVID-19, enrolled during active disease. The CDR3 sequence is CATSDLGTGEETQYF. In nucleotides, the CDR3 is TGTGCCACCAGTGATTTGGGGACAGGGGAAGAGACCCAGTACTTC.